This passage covers 24 T cell receptor beta chains from one sample sequenced in a study of T cells in Graves' hyperthyroidism and ophthalmopathy. RNA transcripts provided the source from which TCR beta CDR3 regions were amplified. HTBI primers were the set used in a first-round RT-PCR of the TCR CDR3. Via MiXCR, TCRdb re-called the multiplex PCR reads, giving one row per CDR3 protein. The data hold around 600,000 distinct CDR3 sequences, with about 15% observed a single time. Sequencing was performed on blood. All receptors derive from a woman in her 30s with Graves' hyperthyroidism.

The table lists this clonotype with many counts. J is TRBJ2-5 and V is TRBV6-6; D remains unclear. Germline lookup yields CDR1 MNHNY and CDR2 SVGAGI (reference sequence). The CDR3 runs to 15 residues. V lost 0 bases and J lost 5, with 13 bases in between. The CDR3 sequence is CASSYSLKAAETQYF. DNA of the CDR3: TGTGCCAGCAGTTACTCGTTAAAGGCGGCGGAGACCCAGTACTTC.

This clonotype was detected many times. This chain links TRBV20-1 with TRBJ1-2, with D uncertain. CDR3 size: 16 residues. The germline V gene encodes CDR1 DFQATT and CDR2 SNEGSKA (reference sequence). Trimming pared 4 bases from V and 3 bases from J, leaving 21 bases between. The CDR3, as DNA: TGCAGTGCTATACGAGAGTGGGGTCCGCAGGACTATGGCTACACCTTC. Translated, it gives CSAIREWGPQDYGYTF.

Notes on this clonotype: This may arise from a read error, as a much more abundant clone is one base away. J is TRBJ1-3 and V is TRBV20-1; D remains unclear. The CDR3 covers 16 residues. The germline V gene encodes CDR1 DFQATT and CDR2 SNEGSKA (reference sequence). CDR3 protein: CSARDREGRSRNTIYF. DNA of the CDR3: TGCAGTGCTAGAGATCGGGAGGGTCGCTCTAGAAACACCATATATTTT.

The chain is built from TRBV5-1 and TRBJ2-1; 9 bases align to TRBD2. The CDR3 runs to 18 residues. The J segment lost 6 bases and the V segment lost 4 bases, leaving 17 bases of the junction unmatched. The germline V gene has CDR1 SGHRS and CDR2 YFSETQ. The CDR3 DNA follows: TGCGCCAGCAGCCTTGTTGTGCTGACTAGCGGATCGGGCAATGAGCAGTTCTTC. This gives the protein CASSLVVLTSGSGNEQFF.

This clonotype has a count of ten or more. The rearrangement uses TRBV11-2 and TRBJ2-2; a weak D match, TRBD2 (6 bases). Per germline, CDR1 SGHAT and CDR2 FQNNGV. Trimming left V 5 bases short and J 2 bases short, with 12 bases between. This CDR3 comprises 15 residues. CDR3 amino acids: CASSKGLPNTGELFF. As DNA, the CDR3 is TGTGCCAGCAGCAAGGGACTCCCAAACACCGGGGAGCTGTTTTTT. The full variable domain, in which reference TRBV11-2 and TRBJ2-2 provide the parts outside the CDR3, is EAGVAQSPRYKIIEKRQSVAFWCNPISGHATLYWYQQILGQGPKLLIQFQNNGVVDDSQLPKDRFSAERLKGVDSTLKIQPAKLEDSAVYLCASSKGLPNTGELFFGEGSRLTVL.

In this sample, this clonotype turned up many times. The CDR3: CASSPQTPGQGAFEAFF. Here the CDR3 DNA reads TGTGCCAGCAGTCCCCAGACTCCGGGACAGGGGGCTTTTGAAGCTTTCTTT. The chain carries TRBV12-3 or TRBV12-4 and TRBJ1-1, with 12 bases that match TRBD1. The CDR3 consists of 17 residues. The V segment lost 5 bases and the J segment 7 bases; nucleotides outside the gene matches: 14.

At least ten counts were recorded for this clonotype. This chain connects TRBV12-3 or TRBV12-4 to TRBJ1-1; TRBD1 matches at 7 bases. The CDR3 has 15 amino acids. The trim removed 0 bases at V and 5 bases at J, leaving 6 bases unmatched. CDR3 residues: CASSLATGRATEAFF. CDR3 nucleotide sequence: TGTGCCAGCAGTTTAGCGACAGGGAGGGCTACTGAAGCTTTCTTT.

This clonotype came up many times. The gene calls are TRBV30 and TRBJ2-7, with TRBD1 identical over 7 bases. The trim removed 1 base at V and 3 bases at J, leaving 12 bases unmatched. CDR3 length: 16 residues. CDR1 and CDR2 from the germline V gene are GTSNPN and SVGIG (reference sequence). CDR3 residues: CAWSAASGRGRYEQYF. The CDR3 DNA is TGTGCCTGGAGTGCCGCCTCGGGAAGGGGGCGCTACGAGCAGTACTTC.

The V gene is TRBV6-2 or TRBV6-3, the J gene TRBJ2-3, with TRBD2 matching over 11 bases. Germline V lookup: CDR1 MNHEY, CDR2 SVGEGT. The V and J ends lost 5 bases and 1 base, in that order; junction bases with no gene match: 11. This CDR3 has 18 residues. The CDR3 DNA follows: TGTGCCAGCAGTCAGACCCCGCTGGGACTAGCGGGCACAGATACGCAGTATTTT. Its protein is CASSQTPLGLAGTDTQYF.

The chain recombines TRBV4-1 with TRBJ2-1; a possible D gene is TRBD2 (5 bases). Looked up from germline, CDR1 is MGHRA and CDR2 is YSYEKL. The CDR3 has 13 residues. The V gene lost 5 bases and the J gene lost 6 bases, with 11 bases spanning the gap. Written as DNA, the CDR3 is TGCGCCAGCAGCGAACTAGTCACCAATGAGCAGTTCTTC. Its protein is CASSELVTNEQFF.

This clonotype occurred a few times. The chain joins TRBV27 to TRBJ2-3; 11 nucleotides align to TRBD2. This CDR3 region has 13 residues. After removal of 7 bases from V and 10 bases from J, the junction contained 7 bases not matched to a gene. CDR1 and CDR2 (germline): MNHEY, SMNVEV (reference sequence). The CDR3 protein is CASTRLAGSSQYF. For the CDR3, the DNA is TGTGCCAGCACCCGACTAGCGGGAAGCTCGCAGTATTTT.

The chain combines TRBV27 with TRBJ1-2; D is possibly TRBD1 (5 bases). CDR1 is MNHEY, CDR2 SMNVEV, per germline (reference sequence). The CDR3 covers 12 residues. V was pared by 5 bases and J by 5 bases, with 9 bases between. CDR3 loop: CASSAEGYGYTF. DNA for the CDR3: TGTGCCAGCAGTGCGGAGGGGTATGGCTACACCTTC.

With respect to this clonotype: One end of the junction varies from germline; a read error may be responsible. The CDR3 loop reads CASGLAGLAGEFF. The DNA of the CDR3 is TGCGCCAGCGGCTTGGCCGGGCTAGCCGGGGAGTTCTTC. The chain is built from TRBV5-1 and TRBJ2-1; perhaps TRBD2 as D (5 bases). The CDR3 has 13 residues. Germline V gives CDR1 SGHRS, CDR2 YFSETQ.

Only a few counts were recorded for this clonotype. The V and J genes are TRBV6-2 or TRBV6-3 and TRBJ2-7, with D perhaps TRBD2 (5 bases). V was cut by 0 bases and J by 2 bases, with 14 bases left in between. Germline assignment: CDR1 MNHEY and CDR2 SVGEGT. There are 16 residues in the CDR3. The CDR3 loop is CASSYSRARRPYEQYF. The CDR3 DNA follows: TGTGCCAGCAGTTACTCGAGGGCTAGGAGACCCTACGAGCAGTACTTC.

Ten or more counts support this clonotype. This chain connects TRBV20-1 to TRBJ2-1; D is undetermined. The V gene lost 5 bases and the J gene lost 7 bases, with 6 bases spanning the gap. Germline values: CDR1 DFQATT, CDR2 SNEGSKA (reference sequence). This CDR3 spans 10 amino acids. The CDR3 loop reads CSADGNEQFF. The CDR3 DNA reads TGCAGTGCTGATGGGAATGAGCAGTTCTTC.

The chain joins TRBV5-6 to TRBJ2-3; TRBD1 matches 8 bases. V gave up 3 bases and J gave up 0 bases; unmatched junction bases: 6. Per germline, CDR1 SGHDT and CDR2 YYEEEE. The CDR3 sequence is 16 residues long. In DNA form, the CDR3 reads TGTGCCAGCAGCTATGACAGGGGATTTAGCACAGATACGCAGTATTTT. Translation gives CASSYDRGFSTDTQYF.

This clonotype was observed many times. The V gene is TRBV28, the J gene TRBJ2-1; D remains ambiguous. The V end lost 3 bases, the J end lost 4 bases, and 13 bases lay between the germline ends. Germline V gene lookup returns CDR1 MDHEN and CDR2 SYDVKM. The CDR3 spans 15 residues. CDR3 amino acids: CASSFAEDAYNEQFF. As DNA, the CDR3 is TGTGCCAGCAGTTTCGCGGAAGACGCGTACAATGAGCAGTTCTTC.

This clonotype was recorded at least ten times. The gene calls are TRBV7-6 and TRBJ2-1; 7 positions match TRBD2. From germline, CDR1 is SGHVS and CDR2 FNYEAQ. Losses at the gene ends were 1 base for V and 7 bases for J; bases not matched to a gene: 7. The CDR3 is 15 amino acids. CDR3 loop: CASSLELASTNEQFF. Written as DNA, the CDR3 is TGTGCCAGCAGCTTAGAACTAGCGAGTACTAATGAGCAGTTCTTC.

The genes are TRBV20-1 and TRBJ2-7, with 7 bases identical to TRBD2. Germline V lookup: CDR1 DFQATT, CDR2 SNEGSKA (reference sequence). This CDR3 contains 14 residues. The V gene end was trimmed by 3 bases and the J gene end by 9 bases; junction bases not matched to a gene: 14. CDR3 residues: CSASPSSGGAVQYF. For the CDR3, the DNA is TGCAGTGCTAGTCCTTCTAGCGGCGGAGCCGTGCAGTACTTC.

The rearrangement links TRBV5-4 to TRBJ2-3; 14 nucleotides match TRBD2. The CDR3 sequence is 15 residues long. V was pared by 2 bases and J by 9 bases, with 5 bases of the junction left unmatched. Germline-derived CDR1 and CDR2 are SGHNT and YYREEE (reference sequence). The CDR3 spells CASSFPGLAGETQYF. CDR3 nucleotide sequence: TGTGCCAGCAGCTTCCCGGGACTAGCGGGAGAGACGCAGTATTTT.

Many counts were recorded for this clonotype. J is TRBJ2-3 and V is TRBV30, with TRBD2 matching over 7 bases. This CDR3 contains 13 residues. Trimming at V came to 3 bases and at J to 4 bases, leaving 4 bases not matched to a gene. Germline values: CDR1 GTSNPN, CDR2 SVGIG (reference sequence). The CDR3 here is CAWRASGSDTQYF. For the CDR3, the DNA is TGTGCCTGGAGGGCTAGCGGTTCAGATACGCAGTATTTT. Filled out from reference TRBV30 and TRBJ2-3, the complete variable domain reads SQTIHQWPATLVQPVGSPLSLECTVEGTSNPNLYWYRQAAGRGLQLLFYSVGIGQISSEVPQNLSASRPQDRQFILSSKKLLLSDSGFYLCAWRASGSDTQYFGPGTRLTVL.

This clonotype was found a few times. This chain's CDR3 is CASSFTFWETQYF. The CDR3 nucleotides read TGTGCCAGCAGCTTTACATTTTGGGAGACCCAGTACTTC. The chain recombines TRBV5-8 with TRBJ2-5; unclear D gene. Germline V CDR1 and CDR2: SGHTS, YDEGEE. The ends were cut back, 2 bases at V and 5 bases at J, with 10 bases in the middle. The CDR3 spans 13 residues.

This clonotype was detected a few times. CDR3 DNA: TGTGCCAGCAGCCCGACTTTGAGGCAGGACAACAATGAGCAGTTCTTC. Translating it yields CASSPTLRQDNNEQFF. The chain links TRBV7-9 to TRBJ2-1; maybe TRBD1 (5 bases). The CDR3 is made up of 16 amino acids. Germline CDR1 and CDR2: SEHNR and FQNEAQ (reference sequence). V gave up 5 bases and J gave up 5 bases, with 19 bases separating them.

This clonotype has a count of ten or more. In DNA, the CDR3 is TGTGCCAGCAATACCGGGAGCCCGAACACTGAAGCTTTCTTT. Its translation is CASNTGSPNTEAFF. J is TRBJ1-1 and V is TRBV28; D is ambiguous. With 7 bases removed from V and 1 base from J, the gap between germline ends came to 13 bases. The length of the CDR3 is 14 residues. CDR1 is MDHEN and CDR2 is SYDVKM in the germline V gene.